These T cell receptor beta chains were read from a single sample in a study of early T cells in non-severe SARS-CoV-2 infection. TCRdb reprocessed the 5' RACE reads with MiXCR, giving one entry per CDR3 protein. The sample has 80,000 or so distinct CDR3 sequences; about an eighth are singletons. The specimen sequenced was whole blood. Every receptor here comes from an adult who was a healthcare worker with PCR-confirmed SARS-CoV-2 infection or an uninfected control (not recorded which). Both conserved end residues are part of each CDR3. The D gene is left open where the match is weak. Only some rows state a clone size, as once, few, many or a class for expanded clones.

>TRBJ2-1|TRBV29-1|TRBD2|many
TGCAGCGTTGAGGTAGCGGGCTACAATGAGCAGTTCTTC
CSVEVAGYNEQFF
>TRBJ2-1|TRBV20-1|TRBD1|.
TGCAGTGCTACCCACCCGGGACAGACCTACAATGAGCAGTTCTTC
CSATHPGQTYNEQFF
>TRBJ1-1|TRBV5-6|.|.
TGTGCCAGCAGCTTGCAGGGAGGATTGAACTCTGAAGCTTTCTTT
CASSLQGGLNSEAFF
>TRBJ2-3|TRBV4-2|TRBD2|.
TGTGCCAGCAGCCAAGAGGGGCGGGGGAACACAGATACGCAGTATTTT
CASSQEGRGNTDTQYF
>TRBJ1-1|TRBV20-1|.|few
TGCAGTGCCCTGGACGGCGGAATTTCTGAAGCTTTCTTT
CSALDGGISEAFF
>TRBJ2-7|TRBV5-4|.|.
TGTGCCAGCAGCTCGACCTATACGGGGTACGAGCAGTACTTC
CASSSTYTGYEQYF
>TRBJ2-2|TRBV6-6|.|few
TGTGCCAGCAGTTACTACGGGAGCACCGGGGAGCTGTTTTTT
CASSYYGSTGELFF
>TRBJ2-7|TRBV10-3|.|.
TGTGCCATCAGTGAGTCACCCACGGAGGTAGCGCGCTACGAGCAGTACTTC
CAISESPTEVARYEQYF
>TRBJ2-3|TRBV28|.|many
TGTGCCAGCAGGAGAGAGGGGGGGGCAGATACGCAGTATTTT
CASRREGGADTQYF
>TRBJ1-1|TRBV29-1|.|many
TGCAGCGGATCCGGGACCTACGGGGGGGCTGAAGCTTTCTTT
CSGSGTYGGAEAFF
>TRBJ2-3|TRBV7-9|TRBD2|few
TGTGCCAGCCGAGGACTAGCGAGCCGCACAGATACGCAGTATTTT
CASRGLASRTDTQYF
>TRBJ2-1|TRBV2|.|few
TGTGCCAGCAGTGGCCACAATGAGCAGTTCTTC
CASSGHNEQFF
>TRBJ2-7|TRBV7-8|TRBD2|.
TGTGCCAGCTCTGGACTAGCGACCTACGAGCAGTACTTC
CASSGLATYEQYF
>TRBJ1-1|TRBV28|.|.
TGTGCCAGCAGTTTACTACAGAAGTCGAACACTGAAGCTTTCTTT
CASSLLQKSNTEAFF
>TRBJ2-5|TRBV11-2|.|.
TGTGCCAGCAGCAGCGTTCAAGAGACCCAGTACTTC
CASSSVQETQYF
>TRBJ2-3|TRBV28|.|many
TGTGCCAGCAGTTTGTCGACAGATACGCAGTATTTT
CASSLSTDTQYF
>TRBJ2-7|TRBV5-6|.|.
TGTGCCAGCACCTCCGGGGGAACTAGCAAGCAGTACTTC
CASTSGGTSKQYF
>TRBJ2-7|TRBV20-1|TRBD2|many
TGCAGTGCTGCCGGGACTAGCGGGACTCTCTCCTACGAGCAGTACTTC
CSAAGTSGTLSYEQYF
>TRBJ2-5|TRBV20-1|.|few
TGCAGTGCTTCTCCGACTAGGCGAGAGACCCAGTACTTC
CSASPTRRETQYF
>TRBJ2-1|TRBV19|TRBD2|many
TGTGCCAGCAGGCCCGGGACTAGCGGCTACAATGAGCAGTTCTTC
CASRPGTSGYNEQFF
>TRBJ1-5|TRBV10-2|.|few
TGCGCCAGCAGTAAAGAAACTAGAAATCAGCCCCAGCATTTT
CASSKETRNQPQHF
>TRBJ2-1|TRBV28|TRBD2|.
TGTGCCAGCACCCCCGGACTAGCGGGAGTTCGTTTCTTC
CASTPGLAGVRFF
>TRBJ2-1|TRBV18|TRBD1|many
TGTGCCAGCTCACGACAGGGGGCGAACGAGCAGTTCTTC
CASSRQGANEQFF
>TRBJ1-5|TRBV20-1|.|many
TGCAGTGCTAGCACGACTAAAACCCGGCATTTT
CSASTTKTRHF
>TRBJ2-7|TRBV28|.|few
TGTGCCAGCAGTTTAATCCCGATCTTTAGGTACTTC
CASSLIPIFRYF
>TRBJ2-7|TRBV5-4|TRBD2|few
TGTGCCAGCAGCCGGACTAGCGGGAGAGGGCCCTACGAGCAGTACTTC
CASSRTSGRGPYEQYF
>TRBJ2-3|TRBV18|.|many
TGTGCCAGCTCACCACAAGATACGCAGTATTTT
CASSPQDTQYF
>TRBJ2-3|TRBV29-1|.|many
TGCAGCGTGTCTCGACGGGGAGCAGATACGCAGTATTTT
CSVSRRGADTQYF
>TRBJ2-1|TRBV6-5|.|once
TGTGCCAGCAGTCACCAGGCGGGCTACAATGAGCAGTTCTTC
CASSHQAGYNEQFF
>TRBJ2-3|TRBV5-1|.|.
TGCGCCAGCAGCTTGGTAGGAAGGGCCACAGATACGCAGTATTTT
CASSLVGRATDTQYF
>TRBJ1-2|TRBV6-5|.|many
TGTGCCAGCAGTCGCACACGGGGATTCGTTAACTATGGCTACACCTTC
CASSRTRGFVNYGYTF
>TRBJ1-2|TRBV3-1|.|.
TGTGCCAGCAGCCACGGGACGGCAGGCGGCTACACCTTC
CASSHGTAGGYTF
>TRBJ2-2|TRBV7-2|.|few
TGTGCCAGCAGCTCCCCGGCCCGAGGGTCCGGGGAGCTGTTTTTT
CASSSPARGSGELFF
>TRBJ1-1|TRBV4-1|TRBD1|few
TGCGCCAGCAGCCAAGACCACAGGGGCACTGAAGCTTTCTTT
CASSQDHRGTEAFF
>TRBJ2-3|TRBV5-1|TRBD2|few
TGCGCCAGCAGCGTAACTAGCGGCAGAACAGATACGCAGTATTTT
CASSVTSGRTDTQYF
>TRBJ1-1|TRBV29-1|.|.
TGCAGCGGCGACAGGTCTACTGAAGCTTTCTTT
CSGDRSTEAFF
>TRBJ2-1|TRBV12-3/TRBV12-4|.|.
TGTGCCAGCAGTCAAGGGTTGACTAGGTTGGGCAATGAGCAGTTCTTC
CASSQGLTRLGNEQFF
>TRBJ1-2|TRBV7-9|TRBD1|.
TGTGCCAGCAGCTCGGATGGGACAGGGACTTCTGGCTACACCTTC
CASSSDGTGTSGYTF
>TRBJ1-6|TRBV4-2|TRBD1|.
TGTGCCAGCACCGTCCGAGGGGGCCCTGTCTATAATTCACCCCTCCACTTT
CASTVRGGPVYNSPLHF
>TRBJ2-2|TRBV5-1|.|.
TGCGCCAGCAGCTTGGCCTGGGACACCGGGGAGCTGTTTTTT
CASSLAWDTGELFF
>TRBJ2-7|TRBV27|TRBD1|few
TGTGCCAGCAGTGGTACCAGGGGGTTATGGGGCCTCGAGCAGTACTTC
CASSGTRGLWGLEQYF
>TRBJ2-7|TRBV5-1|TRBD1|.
TGCGCCAGCAGCTTGGGGGGACAGGGGTACGAGCAGTACTTC
CASSLGGQGYEQYF
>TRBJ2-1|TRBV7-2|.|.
TGTGCCAGCAGCTTCCTGGGGTCGAGAACAAGGAATGAGCAGTTCTTC
CASSFLGSRTRNEQFF
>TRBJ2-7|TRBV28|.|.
TGTGCCAGCAGTTTAAATCTAGGGGAGCAGTACTTC
CASSLNLGEQYF
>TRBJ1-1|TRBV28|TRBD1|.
TGTGCCAGCACCACTTCCGGGACAGGGGCCACTGAAGCTTTCTTT
CASTTSGTGATEAFF
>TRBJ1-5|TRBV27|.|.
TGTGCCAGCAGTCCGGGGACCGTCAATCAGCCCCAGCATTTT
CASSPGTVNQPQHF
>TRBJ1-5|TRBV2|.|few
TGTGCCAGCGGGGAGGTCAGTTTGGAGCCCCAGCATTTT
CASGEVSLEPQHF
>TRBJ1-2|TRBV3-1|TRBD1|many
TGTGCCAGCAGCCGGACAGGGGGAAAAGACTATGGCTACACCTTC
CASSRTGGKDYGYTF
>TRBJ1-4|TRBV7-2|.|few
TGTGCCAGCAGCTCCCAGACGGGCCCCAATGAAAAACTGTTTTTT
CASSSQTGPNEKLFF
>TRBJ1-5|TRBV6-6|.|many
TGTGCCACCGCGGGACTCCCCAATCAGCCCCAGCATTTT
CATAGLPNQPQHF